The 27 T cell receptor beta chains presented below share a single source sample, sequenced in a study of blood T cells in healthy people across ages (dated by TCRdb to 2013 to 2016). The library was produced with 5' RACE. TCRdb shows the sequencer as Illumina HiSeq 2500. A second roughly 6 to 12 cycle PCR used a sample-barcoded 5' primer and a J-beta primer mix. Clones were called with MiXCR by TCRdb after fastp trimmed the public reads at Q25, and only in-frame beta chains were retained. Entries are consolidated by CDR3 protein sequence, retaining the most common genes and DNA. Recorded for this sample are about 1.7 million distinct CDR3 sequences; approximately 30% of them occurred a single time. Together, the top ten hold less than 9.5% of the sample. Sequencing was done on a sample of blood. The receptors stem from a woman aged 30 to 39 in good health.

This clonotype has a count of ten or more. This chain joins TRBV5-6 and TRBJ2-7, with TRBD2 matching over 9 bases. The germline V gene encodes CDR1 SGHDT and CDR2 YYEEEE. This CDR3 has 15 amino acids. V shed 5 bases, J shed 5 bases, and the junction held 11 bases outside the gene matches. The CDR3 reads CASSPEAGGPHEQYF. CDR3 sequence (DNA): TGTGCCAGCAGTCCGGAGGCGGGGGGGCCCCACGAGCAGTACTTC. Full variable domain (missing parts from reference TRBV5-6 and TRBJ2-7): DAGVTQSPTHLIKTRGQQVTLRCSPKSGHDTVSWYQQALGQGPQFIFQYYEEEERQRGNFPDRFSGHQFPNYSSELNVNALLLGDSALYLCASSPEAGGPHEQYFGPGTRLTVT.

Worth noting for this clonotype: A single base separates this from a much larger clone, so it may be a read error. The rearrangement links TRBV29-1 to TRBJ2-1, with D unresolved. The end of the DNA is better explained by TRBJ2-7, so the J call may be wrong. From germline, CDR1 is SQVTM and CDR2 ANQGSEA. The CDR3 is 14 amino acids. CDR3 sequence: CSVVILGSYNEQYF. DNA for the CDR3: TGCAGCGTTGTGATTCTGGGCTCCTACAATGAGCAGTACTTC.

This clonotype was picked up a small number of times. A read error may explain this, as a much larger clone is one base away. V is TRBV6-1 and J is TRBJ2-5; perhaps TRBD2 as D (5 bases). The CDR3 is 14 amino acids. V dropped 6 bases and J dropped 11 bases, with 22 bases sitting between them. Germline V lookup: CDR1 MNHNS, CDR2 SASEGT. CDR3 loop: CASRAEGYRTEQYF. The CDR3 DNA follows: TGTGCCAGCAGGGCTGAGGGTTACCGTACGGAGCAGTACTTC.

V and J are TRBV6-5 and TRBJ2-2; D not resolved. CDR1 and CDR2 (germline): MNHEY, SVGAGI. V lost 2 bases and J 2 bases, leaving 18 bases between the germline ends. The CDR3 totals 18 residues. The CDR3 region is CASSYLGLSPTNTGELFF. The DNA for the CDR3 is TGTGCCAGCAGTTACCTTGGGCTTAGCCCGACCAACACCGGGGAGCTGTTTTTT.

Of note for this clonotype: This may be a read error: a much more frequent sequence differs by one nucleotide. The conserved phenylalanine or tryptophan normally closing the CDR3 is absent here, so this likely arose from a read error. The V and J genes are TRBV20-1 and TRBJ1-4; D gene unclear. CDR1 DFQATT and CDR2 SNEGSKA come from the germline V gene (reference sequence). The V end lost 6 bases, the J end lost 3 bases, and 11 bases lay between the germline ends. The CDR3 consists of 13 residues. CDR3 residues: CSARTPSNEKLFL. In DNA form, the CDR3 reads TGCAGTGCGAGGACGCCTTCTAATGAAAAACTGTTTTTG.

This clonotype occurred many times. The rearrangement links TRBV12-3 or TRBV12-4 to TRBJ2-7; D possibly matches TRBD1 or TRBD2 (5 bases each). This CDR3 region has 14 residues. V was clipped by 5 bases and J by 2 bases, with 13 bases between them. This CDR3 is CASSPRRGAYEQYF. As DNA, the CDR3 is TGTGCCAGCAGTCCGAGGAGAGGGGCCTACGAGCAGTACTTC.

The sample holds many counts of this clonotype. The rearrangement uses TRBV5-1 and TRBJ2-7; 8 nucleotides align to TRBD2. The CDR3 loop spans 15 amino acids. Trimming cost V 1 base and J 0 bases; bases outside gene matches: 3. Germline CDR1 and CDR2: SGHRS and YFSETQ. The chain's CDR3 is CASSLTSGSSYEQYF. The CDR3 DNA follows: TGCGCCAGCAGCTTGACTAGCGGCAGCTCCTACGAGCAGTACTTC.

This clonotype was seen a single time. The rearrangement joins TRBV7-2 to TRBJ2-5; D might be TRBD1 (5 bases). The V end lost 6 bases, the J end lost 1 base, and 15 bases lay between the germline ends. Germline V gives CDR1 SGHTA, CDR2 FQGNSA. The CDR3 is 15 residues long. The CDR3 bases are TGTGCCAGCAGACCGACGCTAGGGGCCCAAGAGACCCAGTACTTC. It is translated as CASRPTLGAQETQYF.

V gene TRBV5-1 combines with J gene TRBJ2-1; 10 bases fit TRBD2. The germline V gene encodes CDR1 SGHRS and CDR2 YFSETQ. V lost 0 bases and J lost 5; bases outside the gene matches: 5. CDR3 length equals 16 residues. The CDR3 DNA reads TGCGCCAGCAGCTTGGTACCTAGCGGGAGAAACAATGAGCAGTTCTTC. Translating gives CASSLVPSGRNNEQFF.

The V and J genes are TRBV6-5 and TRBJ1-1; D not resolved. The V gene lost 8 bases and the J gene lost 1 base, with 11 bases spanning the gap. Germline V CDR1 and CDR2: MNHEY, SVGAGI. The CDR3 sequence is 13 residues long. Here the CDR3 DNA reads TGTGCCAGCGCCAAATGGCAGAACACTGAAGCTTTCTTT. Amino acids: CASAKWQNTEAFF.

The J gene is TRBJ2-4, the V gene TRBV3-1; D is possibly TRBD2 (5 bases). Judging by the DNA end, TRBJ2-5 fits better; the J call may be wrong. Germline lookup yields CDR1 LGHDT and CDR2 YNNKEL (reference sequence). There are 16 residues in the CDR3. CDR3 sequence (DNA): TGTGCCAGCAGCCAAGAAGGGTGGCTAGCTCGGGAGACCCAGTACTTC. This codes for CASSQEGWLARETQYF.

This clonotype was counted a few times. CDR3 sequence: CASSQEGAANEKLFF. The CDR3 DNA reads as TGCGCCAGCAGCCAAGAGGGAGCAGCTAATGAAAAACTGTTTTTT. The genes are TRBV4-3 and TRBJ1-4; D is unclear. The CDR3 contains 15 residues. Germline V gene lookup returns CDR1 LGHNA and CDR2 YSLEER. Trimming removed 0 bases at V and 3 bases at J, with 8 bases between.

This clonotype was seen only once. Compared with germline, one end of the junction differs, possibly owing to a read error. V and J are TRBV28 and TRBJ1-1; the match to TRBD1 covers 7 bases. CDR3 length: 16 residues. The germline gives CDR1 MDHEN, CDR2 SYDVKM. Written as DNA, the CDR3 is TGTACCAGCAGTTCATACTCAGGGGGACCGAACACTGAAGCTTTCTTT. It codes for CTSSSYSGGPNTEAFF.

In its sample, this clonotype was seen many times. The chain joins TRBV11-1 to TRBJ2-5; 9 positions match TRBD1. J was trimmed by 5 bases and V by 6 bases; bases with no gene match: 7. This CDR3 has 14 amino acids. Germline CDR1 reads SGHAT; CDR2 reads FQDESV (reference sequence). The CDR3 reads CASSTGQGKETQYF. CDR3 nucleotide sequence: TGTGCCAGCAGTACCGGACAGGGGAAGGAGACCCAGTACTTC.

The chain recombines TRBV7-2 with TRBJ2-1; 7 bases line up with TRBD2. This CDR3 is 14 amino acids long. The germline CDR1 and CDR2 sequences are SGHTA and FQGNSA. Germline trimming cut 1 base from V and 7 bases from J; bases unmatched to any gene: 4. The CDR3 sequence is CASSLEAGPNEQFF. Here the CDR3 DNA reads TGTGCCAGCAGCTTAGAAGCGGGGCCGAATGAGCAGTTCTTC.

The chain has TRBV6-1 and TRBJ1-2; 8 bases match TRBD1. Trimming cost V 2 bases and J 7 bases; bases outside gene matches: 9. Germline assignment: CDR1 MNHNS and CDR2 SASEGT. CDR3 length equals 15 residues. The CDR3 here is CASSEKRQGRVGYTF. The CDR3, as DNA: TGTGCCAGCAGTGAAAAACGACAGGGGCGAGTTGGCTACACCTTC.

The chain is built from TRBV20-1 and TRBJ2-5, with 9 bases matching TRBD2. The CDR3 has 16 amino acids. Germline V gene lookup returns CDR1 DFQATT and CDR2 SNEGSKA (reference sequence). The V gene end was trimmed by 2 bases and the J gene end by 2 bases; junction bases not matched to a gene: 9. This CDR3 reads CSARSGLAGAQETQYF. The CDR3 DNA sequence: TGCAGTGCTAGATCAGGGTTAGCGGGGGCACAAGAGACCCAGTACTTC.

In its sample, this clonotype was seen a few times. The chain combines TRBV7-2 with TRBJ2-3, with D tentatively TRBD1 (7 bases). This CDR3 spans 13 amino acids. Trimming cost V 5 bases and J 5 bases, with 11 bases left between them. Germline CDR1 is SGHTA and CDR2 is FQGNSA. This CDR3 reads CASSGQEGDTQYF. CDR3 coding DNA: TGTGCCAGCAGCGGACAGGAGGGAGATACGCAGTATTTT.

The CDR3 sequence is CASSLEAGGPVDTQYF. CDR3 in DNA: TGCGCCAGCAGCTTGGAAGCGGGAGGCCCCGTGGATACGCAGTATTTT. The chain combines TRBV5-1 with TRBJ2-3, with 9 positions matching TRBD2. This CDR3 comprises 16 residues. Germline values: CDR1 SGHRS, CDR2 YFSETQ. V lost 0 bases, J lost 6 bases, and 8 bases stayed unmatched.

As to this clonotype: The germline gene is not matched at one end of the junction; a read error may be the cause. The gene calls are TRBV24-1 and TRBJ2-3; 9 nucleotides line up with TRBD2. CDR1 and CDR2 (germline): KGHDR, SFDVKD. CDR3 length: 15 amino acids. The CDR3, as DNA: TGTGCCGCCAGTCATATAGCGGGGGGCACAGATACGCAGTATTTT. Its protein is CAASHIAGGTDTQYF.

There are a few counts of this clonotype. CDR3 bases: TGCAGTGCTAGAGATCTCGAATCGGGACTAGCCTGGATCACAGATACGCAGTATTTT. It is translated as CSARDLESGLAWITDTQYF. The chain combines TRBV20-1 with TRBJ2-3, with 9 bases matching TRBD2. V lost 0 bases and J lost 2; bases outside the gene matches: 15. The CDR3 loop spans 19 amino acids. In germline, CDR1 is DFQATT, CDR2 SNEGSKA (reference sequence).

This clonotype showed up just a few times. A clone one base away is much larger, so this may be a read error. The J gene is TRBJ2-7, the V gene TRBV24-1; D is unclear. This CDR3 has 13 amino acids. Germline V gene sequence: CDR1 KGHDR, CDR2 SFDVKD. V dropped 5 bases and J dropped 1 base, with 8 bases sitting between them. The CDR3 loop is CATSGAKSYEQYF. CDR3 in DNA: TGTGCCACCAGTGGTGCAAAGTCCTACGAGCAGTACTTC.

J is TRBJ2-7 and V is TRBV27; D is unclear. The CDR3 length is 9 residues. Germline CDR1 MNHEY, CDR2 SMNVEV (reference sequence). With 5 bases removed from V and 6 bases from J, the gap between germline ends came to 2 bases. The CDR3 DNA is TGTGCCAGCAGTCGCGAGCAGTACTTC. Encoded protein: CASSREQYF.

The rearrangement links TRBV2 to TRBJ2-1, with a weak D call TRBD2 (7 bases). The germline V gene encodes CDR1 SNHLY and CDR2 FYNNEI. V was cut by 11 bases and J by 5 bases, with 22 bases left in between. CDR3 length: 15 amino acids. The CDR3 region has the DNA TGTGCCGGAGGTAGGGGGACGGGGACTAACAATGAGCAGTTCTTC. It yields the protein CAGGRGTGTNNEQFF.

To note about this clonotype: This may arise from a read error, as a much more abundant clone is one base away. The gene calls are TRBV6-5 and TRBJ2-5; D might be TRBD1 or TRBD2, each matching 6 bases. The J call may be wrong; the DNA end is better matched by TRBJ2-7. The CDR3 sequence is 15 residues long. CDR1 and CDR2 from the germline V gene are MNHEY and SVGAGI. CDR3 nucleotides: TGTGTCAGCAGTTACTCCAGGCAGGGGACTGCCGAGCAGTACTTC. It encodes CVSSYSRQGTAEQYF.

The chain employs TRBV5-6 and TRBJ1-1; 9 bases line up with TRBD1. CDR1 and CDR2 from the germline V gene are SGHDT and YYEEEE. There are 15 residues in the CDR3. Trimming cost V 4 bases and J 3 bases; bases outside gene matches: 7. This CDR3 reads CASSASGTGYTEAFF. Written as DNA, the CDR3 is TGTGCCAGCAGCGCATCCGGGACAGGGTACACTGAAGCTTTCTTT.

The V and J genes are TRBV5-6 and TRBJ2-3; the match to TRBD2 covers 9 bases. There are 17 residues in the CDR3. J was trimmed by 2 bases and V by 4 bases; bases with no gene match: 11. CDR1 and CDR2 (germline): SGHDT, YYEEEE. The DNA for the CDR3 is TGTGCCAGCAGCGCAACTCCTAGCGGGATATTCACAGATACGCAGTATTTT. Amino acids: CASSATPSGIFTDTQYF.